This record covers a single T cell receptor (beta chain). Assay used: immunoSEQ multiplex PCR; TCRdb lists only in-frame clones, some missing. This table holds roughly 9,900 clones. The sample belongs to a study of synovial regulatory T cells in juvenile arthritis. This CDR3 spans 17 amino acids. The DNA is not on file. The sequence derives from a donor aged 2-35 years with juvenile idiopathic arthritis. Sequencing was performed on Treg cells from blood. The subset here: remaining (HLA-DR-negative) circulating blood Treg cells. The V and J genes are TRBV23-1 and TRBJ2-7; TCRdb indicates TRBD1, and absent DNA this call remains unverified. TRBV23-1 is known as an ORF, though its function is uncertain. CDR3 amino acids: CASSQFYELGGSYEQYF.